The 19 T cell receptor beta chains reported below all come from one sample, sequenced in a study of shared clonotypes between healthy human individuals. Sequencing used immunoSEQ multiplex PCR; TCRdb keeps in-frame clones, though not all of them. Found here are more than 2 million clones, 95% of them singletons; the top ten hold 0.1% to 0.15%. The sample was naive CD4+ T cells sorted from blood. Subset defined: CD45RA+ positively selected. Every receptor here comes from a man aged 18 to 29 in good health.

This clone was seen a single time. This chain uses TRBV10-3 with TRBJ2-3; TRBD2 agrees at 7 bases. V gave up 4 bases and J gave up 3 bases; unmatched junction bases: 7. This CDR3 is built from 15 residues. Germline V gene data show CDR1 as ENHRY and CDR2 as SYGVKD. CDR3 loop: CAISGNRDYTDTQYF. As DNA, the CDR3 is TGTGCCATCAGTGGGAACCGGGACTATACAGATACGCAGTATTTT.

The V call is TRBV13, the J call TRBJ2-5, with 7 bases aligning to TRBD2. CDR3 size: 17 residues. Germline V gene sequence: CDR1 PRHDT, CDR2 FYEKMQ (reference sequence). J gave up 5 bases and V 5 bases, and 17 bases lay outside the gene matches. Written as DNA, the CDR3 is TGTGCCAGCAGCCTTTCTACCCTCAAGCGGGGTAGGGAGACCCAGTACTTC. This sequence encodes CASSLSTLKRGRETQYF.

The V gene is TRBV6-5, the J gene TRBJ2-2; D gene unclear. V lost 8 bases, J lost 2 bases, and 12 bases lay in between. CDR3 length: 14 residues. Germline lookup yields CDR1 MNHEY and CDR2 SVGAGI. The CDR3 region is CASQTDLNTGELFF. For the CDR3, the DNA is TGTGCCAGCCAGACTGATTTAAACACCGGGGAGCTGTTTTTT.

This clone was detected once. V gene TRBV7-2 combines with J gene TRBJ2-1, with unresolved D. The CDR3 contains 15 residues. V lost 1 base to trimming and J lost 10 bases, with 17 bases between them. Germline V gives CDR1 SGHTA, CDR2 FQGNSA. CDR3 residues: CASSLVGLVVNEQFF. CDR3 sequence (DNA): TGTGCCAGCAGCTTAGTCGGGTTGGTGGTGAACGAGCAGTTCTTC.

CDR3: CASSLDPPTVHQPQHF. The CDR3 DNA reads TGTGCCAGCAGCTTAGATCCACCAACCGTTCATCAGCCCCAGCATTTT. The chain carries TRBV7-8 and TRBJ1-5; D call uncertain. The CDR3 covers 16 residues. The germline gives CDR1 SGHVS, CDR2 FQNEAQ. V lost 1 base and J lost 5, with 15 bases in between.

This CDR3 is CASSPLGGGYGYTF. Here the CDR3 DNA reads TGTGCCAGCTCCCCACTCGGGGGTGGCTATGGCTACACCTTC. The rearrangement links TRBV7-9 to TRBJ1-2; a possible D gene is TRBD1 (5 bases). Deletions cut 8 bases from V and 4 bases from J, with 17 bases between. The CDR3 totals 14 residues. Germline CDR1 and CDR2: SEHNR and FQNEAQ (reference sequence).

The CDR3 DNA reads TGTGCCAGCAGCCCAGAACGGTGGGCCGGAAACACTGAAGCTTTCTTT. This translates into CASSPERWAGNTEAFF. This rearrangement joins TRBV9 to TRBJ1-1; no reliable D call. Germline values: CDR1 SGDLS, CDR2 YYNGEE. The V end lost 4 bases, the J end lost 2 bases, and 18 bases lay between the germline ends. There are 16 residues in the CDR3. The whole variable domain, filled in from reference TRBV9 and TRBJ1-1, reads DSGVTQTPKHLITATGQRVTLRCSPRSGDLSVYWYQQSLDQGLQFLIQYYNGEERAKGNILERFSAQQFPDLHSELNLSSLELGDSALYFCASSPERWAGNTEAFFGQGTRLTVV.

The V gene is TRBV27, the J gene TRBJ2-5; TRBD1 agrees at 8 bases. From germline, CDR1 is MNHEY and CDR2 SMNVEV (reference sequence). The CDR3 totals 17 residues. J was trimmed by 2 bases and V by 3 bases; bases with no gene match: 11. The DNA of the CDR3 is TGTGCCAGCAGTTTGACAGGGGCCAAGGGCCCTCAAGAGACCCAGTACTTC. Amino acid sequence: CASSLTGAKGPQETQYF.

This clone was detected only once. The chain carries TRBV7-2 and TRBJ2-1, with 9 nucleotides matching TRBD2. This CDR3 region has 15 residues. Germline-derived CDR1 and CDR2 are SGHTA and FQGNSA. The ends lost 1 base at V and 7 bases at J; junction bases unmatched: 5. The CDR3 DNA reads TGTGCCAGCAGCTTAGGCGGGAGGGCCGGTAATGAGCAGTTCTTC. Its protein is CASSLGGRAGNEQFF.

In its sample, this clone was seen once. The chain has TRBV30 and TRBJ1-6; D gene uncertain. The CDR3 runs 13 residues. Per the germline V gene, CDR1 is GTSNPN and CDR2 is SVGIG (reference sequence). V was clipped by 4 bases and J by 9 bases, with 13 bases between them. This CDR3 reads CAWMAGPGSPLHF. CDR3 DNA sequence: TGTGCCTGGATGGCTGGGCCGGGTTCACCCCTCCACTTT.

J is TRBJ1-2 and V is TRBV27; maybe TRBD1 (6 bases). Deletions cut 2 bases from V and 5 bases from J, with 15 bases between. Germline V gene sequence: CDR1 MNHEY, CDR2 SMNVEV (reference sequence). The CDR3 has 15 amino acids. The CDR3: CASSLTGRSLYGYTF. CDR3 in DNA: TGTGCCAGCAGTTTAACAGGGCGGTCCCTGTATGGCTACACCTTC.

The genes are TRBV11-3 and TRBJ2-1; D perhaps matches TRBD1 (6 bases). This CDR3 contains 15 residues. V lost 2 bases and J lost 5, with 13 bases in between. Germline lookup yields CDR1 SGHNT and CDR2 YENEEA. The CDR3 nucleotides read TGTGCCAGCAGCTTAAGCTTCGGACAGAACAATGAGCAGTTCTTC. It yields the protein CASSLSFGQNNEQFF.

This chain links TRBV10-3 with TRBJ2-1; 7 nucleotides align to TRBD1. With 10 bases clipped from V and 8 bases from J, the junction kept 14 bases outside the gene matches. Germline loops: CDR1 ENHRY, CDR2 SYGVKD. The CDR3 runs to 14 residues. The CDR3 here is CATQGGGPSDEQFF. The CDR3, as DNA: TGTGCCACCCAAGGGGGCGGGCCCTCGGATGAGCAGTTCTTC.

The CDR3 here is CASSFRGGLSNQPQHF. The CDR3 DNA is TGTGCCAGCAGCTTTAGGGGGGGGCTGAGCAATCAGCCCCAGCATTTT. V and J are TRBV7-6 and TRBJ1-5, with D tentatively TRBD1 (6 bases). Trimming shortened V by 3 bases and J by 1 base, and 13 bases separated the two germline ends. The CDR3 runs to 16 residues. The germline V gene encodes CDR1 SGHVS and CDR2 FNYEAQ.

This clone was picked up one time. This chain uses TRBV6-1 with TRBJ2-3; the match to TRBD2 covers 7 bases. J gave up 2 bases and V 2 bases, and 7 bases lay outside the gene matches. Germline V gives CDR1 MNHNS, CDR2 SASEGT. The CDR3 covers 16 residues. The CDR3, as DNA: TGTGCCAGCAGTGAATCCCCGGGGAGGGCCACAGATACGCAGTATTTT. Protein sequence: CASSESPGRATDTQYF.

This chain connects TRBV7-3 to TRBJ2-1; TRBD2 matches at 7 bases. Trimming removed 2 bases from V and 13 bases from J; junction bases left unmatched: 2. The CDR3 length is 11 residues. Germline CDR1 is SGHTA and CDR2 is FQGTGA. The CDR3 bases are TGTGCCAGCAGCTTAGGGACTATCCAGTTCTTC. Translated, it gives CASSLGTIQFF.

J is TRBJ2-6 and V is TRBV11-2; D gene ambiguous. The CDR3 length is 16 residues. Per germline, CDR1 SGHAT and CDR2 FQNNGV. V lost 0 bases and J lost 0, with 6 bases in between. CDR3 nucleotides: TGTGCCAGCAGCTTAGATTACGCCTCTGGGGCCAACGTCCTGACTTTC. Translated: CASSLDYASGANVLTF. Complete variable domain (other parts from reference TRBV11-2 and TRBJ2-6): EAGVAQSPRYKIIEKRQSVAFWCNPISGHATLYWYQQILGQGPKLLIQFQNNGVVDDSQLPKDRFSAERLKGVDSTLKIQPAKLEDSAVYLCASSLDYASGANVLTFGAGSRLTVL.

This chain connects TRBV28 to TRBJ1-3; 7 positions agree with TRBD1. V dropped 6 bases and J dropped 0; count of bases not matched to a gene: 8. Germline V gives CDR1 MDHEN, CDR2 SYDVKM. This CDR3 spans 16 amino acids. CDR3 nucleotides: TGTGCCAGCAGGTTAGGACAGGTTCCCTCTGGAAACACCATATATTTT. Its protein product is CASRLGQVPSGNTIYF. The entire variable domain, with the rest obtained from reference TRBV28 and TRBJ1-3, is as follows: DVKVTQSSRYLVKRTGEKVFLECVQDMDHENMFWYRQDPGLGLRLIYFSYDVKMKEKGDIPEGYSVSREKKERFSLILESASTNQTSMYLCASRLGQVPSGNTIYFGEGSWLTVV.

The J gene is TRBJ1-5, the V gene TRBV5-4, with unresolved D. The CDR3 runs to 14 residues. Between the trimmed V and J ends, which lost 4 bases and 4 bases, there was a span of 12 bases. Germline V gives CDR1 SGHNT, CDR2 YYREEE (reference sequence). CDR3 amino acids: CASSPGVENQPQHF. CDR3 nucleotides: TGTGCCAGCAGCCCCGGGGTAGAAAATCAGCCCCAGCATTTT.